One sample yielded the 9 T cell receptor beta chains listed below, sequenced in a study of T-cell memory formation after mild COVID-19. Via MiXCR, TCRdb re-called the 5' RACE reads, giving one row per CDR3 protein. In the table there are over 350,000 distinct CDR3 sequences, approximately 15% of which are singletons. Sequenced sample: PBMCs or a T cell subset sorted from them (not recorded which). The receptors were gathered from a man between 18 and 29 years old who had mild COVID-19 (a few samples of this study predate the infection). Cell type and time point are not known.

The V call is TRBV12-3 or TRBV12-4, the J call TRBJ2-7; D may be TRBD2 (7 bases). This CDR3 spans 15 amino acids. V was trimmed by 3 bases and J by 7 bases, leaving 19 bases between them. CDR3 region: CASSLGGGQGWEQYF. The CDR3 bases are TGTGCCAGCAGTTTGGGAGGGGGGCAAGGCTGGGAGCAGTACTTC.

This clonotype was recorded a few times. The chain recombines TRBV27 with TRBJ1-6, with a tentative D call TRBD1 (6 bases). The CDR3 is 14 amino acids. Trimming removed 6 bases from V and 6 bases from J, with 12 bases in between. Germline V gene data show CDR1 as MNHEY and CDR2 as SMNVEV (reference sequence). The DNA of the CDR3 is TGTGCCAGCAGCAAAGGACAGATTAATTCACCCCTCCACTTT. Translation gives CASSKGQINSPLHF.

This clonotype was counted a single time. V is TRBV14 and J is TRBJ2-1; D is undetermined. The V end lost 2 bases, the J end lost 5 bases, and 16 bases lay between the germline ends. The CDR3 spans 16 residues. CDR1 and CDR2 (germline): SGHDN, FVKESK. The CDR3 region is CASSQIPGTQNNEQFF. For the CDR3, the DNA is TGTGCCAGCAGCCAAATCCCGGGCACTCAAAACAATGAGCAGTTCTTC.

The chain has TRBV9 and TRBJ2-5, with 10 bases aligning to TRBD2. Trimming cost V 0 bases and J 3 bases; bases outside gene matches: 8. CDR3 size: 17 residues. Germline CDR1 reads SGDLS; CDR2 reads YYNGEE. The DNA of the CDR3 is TGTGCCAGCAGCGTAGGTACCTTAGCGGGGGGAAAAGAGACCCAGTACTTC. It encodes CASSVGTLAGGKETQYF.

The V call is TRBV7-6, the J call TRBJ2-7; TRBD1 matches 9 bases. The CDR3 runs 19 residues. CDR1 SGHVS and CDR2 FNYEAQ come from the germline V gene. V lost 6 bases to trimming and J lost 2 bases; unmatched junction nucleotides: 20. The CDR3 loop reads CASSPTPPGQGRPTYEQYF. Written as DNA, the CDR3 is TGTGCCAGCAGTCCAACCCCCCCTGGACAGGGGCGACCAACCTACGAGCAGTACTTC.

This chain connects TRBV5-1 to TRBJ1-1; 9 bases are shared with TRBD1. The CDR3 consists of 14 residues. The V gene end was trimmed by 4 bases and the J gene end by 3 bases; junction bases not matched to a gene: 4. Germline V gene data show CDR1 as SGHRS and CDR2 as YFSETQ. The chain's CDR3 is CASSRWTGDTEAFF. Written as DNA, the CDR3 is TGCGCCAGCAGCCGTTGGACAGGGGACACTGAAGCTTTCTTT.

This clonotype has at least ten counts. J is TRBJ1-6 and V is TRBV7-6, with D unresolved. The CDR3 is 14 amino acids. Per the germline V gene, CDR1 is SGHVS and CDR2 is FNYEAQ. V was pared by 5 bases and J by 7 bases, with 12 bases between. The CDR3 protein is CASSHHEANSPLHF. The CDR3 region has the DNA TGTGCCAGCAGCCACCACGAGGCCAATTCACCCCTCCACTTT.

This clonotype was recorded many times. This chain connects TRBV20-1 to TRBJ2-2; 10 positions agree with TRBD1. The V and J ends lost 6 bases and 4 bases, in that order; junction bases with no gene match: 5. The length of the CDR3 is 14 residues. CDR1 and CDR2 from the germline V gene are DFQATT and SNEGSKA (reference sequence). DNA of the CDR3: TGCAGTGCACGACAGGGGGCGTTCACCGGGGAGCTGTTTTTT. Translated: CSARQGAFTGELFF.

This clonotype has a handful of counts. The CDR3 DNA is TGTGCCAGCAGTTACTCGGACGGGCGTAACTATGGCTACACCTTC. This codes for CASSYSDGRNYGYTF. This chain uses TRBV6-5 with TRBJ1-2; D not resolved. The CDR3 has 15 amino acids. The germline V gene encodes CDR1 MNHEY and CDR2 SVGAGI. Trimming removed 0 bases at V and 1 base at J, with 9 bases between.